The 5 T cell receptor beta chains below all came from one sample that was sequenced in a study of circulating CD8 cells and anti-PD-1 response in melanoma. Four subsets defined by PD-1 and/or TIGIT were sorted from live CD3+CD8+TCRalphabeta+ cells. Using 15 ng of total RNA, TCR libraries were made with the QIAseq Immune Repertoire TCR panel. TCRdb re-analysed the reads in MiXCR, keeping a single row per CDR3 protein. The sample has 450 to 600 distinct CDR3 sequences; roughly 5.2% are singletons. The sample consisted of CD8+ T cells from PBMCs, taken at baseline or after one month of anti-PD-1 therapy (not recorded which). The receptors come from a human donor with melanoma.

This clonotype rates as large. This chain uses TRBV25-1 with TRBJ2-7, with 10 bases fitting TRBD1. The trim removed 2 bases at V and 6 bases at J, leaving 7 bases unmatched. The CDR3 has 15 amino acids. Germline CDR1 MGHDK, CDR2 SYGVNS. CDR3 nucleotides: TGTGCCAGCAGTGAAGCCCGACAGGGGGCGACCGAGCAGTACTTC. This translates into CASSEARQGATEQYF.

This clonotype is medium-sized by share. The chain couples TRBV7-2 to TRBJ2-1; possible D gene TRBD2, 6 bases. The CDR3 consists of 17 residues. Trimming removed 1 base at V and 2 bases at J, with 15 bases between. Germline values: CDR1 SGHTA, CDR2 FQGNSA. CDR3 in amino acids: CASSLEGPGEAYNEQFF. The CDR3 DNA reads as TGTGCCAGCAGCTTAGAGGGTCCCGGGGAGGCCTACAATGAGCAGTTCTTC.

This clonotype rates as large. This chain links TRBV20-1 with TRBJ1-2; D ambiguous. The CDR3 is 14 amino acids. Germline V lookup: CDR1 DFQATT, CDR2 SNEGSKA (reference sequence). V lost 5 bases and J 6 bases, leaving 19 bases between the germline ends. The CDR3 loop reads CSAFRTLLSHGYTF. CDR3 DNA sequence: TGCAGTGCTTTTCGGACGCTTCTTTCCCATGGCTACACCTTC.

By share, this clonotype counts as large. This chain's CDR3 is CSAGGPGTNQPQHF. In DNA, the CDR3 is TGCAGTGCTGGGGGCCCCGGGACGAATCAGCCCCAGCATTTT. V usage is TRBV20-1 and J usage is TRBJ1-5; possible D gene TRBD1, 6 bases. The V gene's germline CDR1 is DFQATT and CDR2 SNEGSKA (reference sequence). The CDR3 covers 14 residues. The ends were cut back, 5 bases at V and 4 bases at J, with 15 bases in the middle.

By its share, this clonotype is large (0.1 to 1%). The CDR3 coding sequence is TGCGCCAGCAGCCAAGGGTCCCCGAGCACAGATACGCAGTATTTT. Its translation is CASSQGSPSTDTQYF. The chain couples TRBV4-1 to TRBJ2-3; D gene unclear. V was trimmed by 1 base and J by 0 bases, leaving 8 bases between them. CDR1 and CDR2 (germline): MGHRA, YSYEKL. The CDR3 has 15 residues.